This T cell receptor (beta chain) was sequenced during a study of T-cell memory formation after mild COVID-19. Study in general: Largely, the TCR clusters proved donor specific.

TCRdb redid the calling of the 5' RACE reads with MiXCR, one entry per CDR3 protein. The repertoire holds approximately 500,000 distinct CDR3 sequences, with around 27% as singletons. Study results and caveats: Clones that contracted from day 15 to 85 were balanced CD4/CD8, while later expanders leaned CD4+.

Concerning this clonotype itself: Its antigen is currently unknown.

The clonotype originates from an adult woman who had mild COVID-19 (a few samples of this study predate the infection). Cell type and time point are not known. The sequencing input was PBMCs or a T cell subset sorted from them (not recorded which).

The CDR3 sequence is CSARVAGLAGEGPSYEQYF. The CDR3 nucleotides read TGCAGTGCTAGAGTAGCAGGACTAGCGGGAGAAGGCCCTTCCTACGAGCAGTACTTC. The V and J genes are TRBV20-1 and TRBJ2-7; 13 nucleotides agree with TRBD2. CDR1 DFQATT and CDR2 SNEGSKA come from the germline V gene (reference sequence). The junction had 13 bases not matched to a gene; V was cut back by 1 base and J by 1 base. This CDR3 has 19 residues.